The source of this T cell receptor beta chain is a study of cytomegalovirus exposure and HLA in healthy donors. Regarding the study as a whole: A reported reduction in N-insertions relative to the roughly 710-donor mean was seen in an Asian-associated ancestry cluster in a later analysis. TRBV6-2, TRBV6-3 and other indistinguishable V segments were excluded.

Germline V gives CDR1 MNHEY, CDR2 SVGAGI. The CDR3 is 15 amino acids. V lost 7 bases and J 1 base, leaving 16 bases between the germline ends. Points on this clone: Its target is unknown. Other nucleotide sequences in the sample specify the same CDR3.

Primers: 60 Vbeta forward and 13 Jbeta reverse. Here immunoSEQ multiplex PCR was the method, and the copy in TCRdb shows in-frame clones only, minus some. The sample lists 150,000 to 200,000 clones; 77% were seen once. Sequencing input: PBMCs. This chain uses TRBV6-5 with TRBJ1-1; TRBD1 is a possible D gene (5 bases). This TCR came from a woman in her twenties or thirties in good health and CMV-seronegative. The CDR3 coding sequence is TGTGCCAGCAACGGCGTGCGAACAGGGAACACTGAAGCTTTCTTT. Protein sequence: CASNGVRTGNTEAFF.